These T cell receptor beta chains were read from a single sample in a study of lung T cells in sarcoidosis with Löfgren's syndrome. TCRdb used MiXCR to reprocess the reads, holding one entry per CDR3 protein. The profile shows 60,000 to 70,000 distinct CDR3 sequences, around 21% of them singletons. Input material: CD4+ T cells from PBMCs. These receptors originate from a human donor with sarcoidosis (Löfgren's syndrome or another form), or a control subject (not recorded which). Both conserved end residues are part of each CDR3. Each record gives: V gene, J gene, clone size, D gene, CDR3 protein, CDR3 DNA. The D gene is left open where the match is weak. The size entry is marked missing in some rows and otherwise reads once, few, many or a size class.

V: TRBV20-1; J: TRBJ2-2; size: .; D: .; CDR3: CSASPTPGELFF; DNA: TGCAGTGCTAGCCCCACCCCCGGGGAGCTGTTTTTT
V: TRBV7-9; J: TRBJ1-6; size: .; D: TRBD1; CDR3: CASSSSQGANSPLHF; DNA: TGTGCCAGCAGCTCATCACAGGGGGCTAATTCACCCCTCCACTTT
V: TRBV4-2; J: TRBJ2-5; size: many; D: TRBD2; CDR3: CASGYSGRKVGETQYF; DNA: TGTGCCAGCGGCTACAGCGGGAGGAAGGTGGGAGAGACCCAGTACTTC
V: TRBV12-3/TRBV12-4; J: TRBJ2-7; size: .; D: TRBD1; CDR3: CASSRQGAASYEQYF; DNA: TGTGCCAGCAGTCGACAGGGGGCGGCCTCCTACGAGCAGTACTTC
V: TRBV20-1; J: TRBJ1-6; size: few; D: TRBD1; CDR3: CSARAQGDNSPLHF; DNA: TGCAGTGCTAGAGCTCAGGGGGATAATTCACCCCTCCACTTT
V: TRBV2; J: TRBJ2-5; size: many; D: .; CDR3: CASRTDSSQETQYF; DNA: TGTGCCAGCAGAACCGACAGTTCCCAAGAGACCCAGTACTTC
V: TRBV20-1; J: TRBJ2-2; size: many; D: .; CDR3: CSAPYAQGTGELFF; DNA: TGCAGTGCTCCCTACGCCCAGGGGACCGGGGAGCTGTTTTTT
V: TRBV3-1; J: TRBJ1-3; size: .; D: .; CDR3: CASRHATGAGNTIYF; DNA: TGTGCCAGCAGACATGCTACGGGGGCAGGAAACACCATATATTTT
V: TRBV12-3/TRBV12-4; J: TRBJ2-1; size: many; D: .; CDR3: CASSSWPTPLGNEQFF; DNA: TGTGCCAGCAGTTCCTGGCCTACCCCCTTGGGCAATGAGCAGTTCTTC
V: TRBV4-1; J: TRBJ1-1; size: many; D: TRBD1; CDR3: CASSQGQILTEAFF; DNA: TGCGCCAGCAGCCAGGGACAGATCCTGACTGAAGCTTTCTTT
V: TRBV10-3; J: TRBJ1-1; size: .; D: .; CDR3: CAISVGNENTEAFF; DNA: TGTGCCATCAGTGTGGGCAATGAAAACACTGAAGCTTTCTTT
V: TRBV7-2; J: TRBJ2-3; size: many; D: .; CDR3: CASSGGAETQYF; DNA: TGTGCCAGCAGCGGGGGGGCAGAAACGCAGTATTTT
V: TRBV3-1; J: TRBJ2-3; size: many; D: .; CDR3: CASSQGERRTQYF; DNA: TGTGCCAGCAGCCAAGGAGAGCGACGGACGCAGTATTTT
V: TRBV6-1; J: TRBJ1-1; size: many; D: TRBD1; CDR3: CASSERDRLNTEAFF; DNA: TGTGCCAGCAGTGAACGGGACAGATTGAACACTGAAGCTTTCTTT
V: TRBV7-6; J: TRBJ2-5; size: few; D: .; CDR3: CASSRRAETQYF; DNA: TGTGCCAGCAGTCGCAGGGCGGAGACCCAGTACTTC
V: TRBV11-2; J: TRBJ1-3; size: .; D: .; CDR3: CASSLVWQAGSGNTIHF; DNA: TGTGCCAGCAGCTTAGTGTGGCAGGCCGGCTCTGGAAACACCATACATTTT
V: TRBV20-1; J: TRBJ2-1; size: .; D: .; CDR3: CSARVPYGYNEQFF; DNA: TGCAGTGCTAGAGTCCCTTATGGGTACAATGAGCAGTTCTTC
V: TRBV11-2; J: TRBJ2-1; size: .; D: .; CDR3: CASSLRGAHNEQFF; DNA: TGTGCCAGCAGCTTAAGGGGGGCACACAATGAGCAGTTCTTC
V: TRBV7-2; J: TRBJ2-1; size: .; D: .; CDR3: CASSLFENEQFF; DNA: TGTGCCAGCAGCCTCTTTGAAAATGAGCAGTTCTTC
V: TRBV2; J: TRBJ1-1; size: .; D: TRBD1; CDR3: CASNDRTGYTEAFF; DNA: TGTGCCAGCAACGACAGGACAGGGTACACTGAAGCTTTCTTT
V: TRBV7-2; J: TRBJ2-4; size: many; D: .; CDR3: CASSLAGPAVNIQYF; DNA: TGTGCCAGCAGCTTAGCCGGGCCAGCAGTAAACATTCAGTACTTC
V: TRBV10-1; J: TRBJ1-6; size: few; D: TRBD1; CDR3: CASSIRDRGPIWDSPLHF; DNA: TGCGCCAGCAGTATCCGGGACAGGGGGCCTATATGGGATTCACCCCTCCACTTT
V: TRBV20-1; J: TRBJ1-6; size: many; D: TRBD1; CDR3: CSAIRGQAGNSPLHF; DNA: TGCAGTGCTATCCGTGGACAGGCCGGAAATTCACCCCTCCACTTT
V: TRBV6-1; J: TRBJ2-7; size: many; D: .; CDR3: CASSWSAPEAYEQYF; DNA: TGTGCCAGCAGTTGGTCCGCCCCAGAGGCCTACGAGCAGTACTTC
V: TRBV18; J: TRBJ2-1; size: once; D: .; CDR3: CVSSLVTNEQFF; DNA: TGTGTCAGCTCACTTGTGACCAATGAGCAGTTCTTC
V: TRBV5-1; J: TRBJ2-3; size: .; D: .; CDR3: CASSPGYTDTQYF; DNA: TGCGCCAGCAGCCCGGGATACACAGATACGCAGTATTTT
V: TRBV20-1; J: TRBJ2-3; size: many; D: TRBD1; CDR3: CSAEDRGTTITQYF; DNA: TGCAGTGCTGAGGACAGGGGGACGACCATAACGCAGTATTTT
V: TRBV11-2; J: TRBJ2-1; size: .; D: .; CDR3: CASSLGAGTTYNEQFF; DNA: TGTGCCAGCAGCTTGGGGGCAGGAACAACCTACAATGAGCAGTTCTTC
V: TRBV5-4; J: TRBJ2-3; size: many; D: .; CDR3: CASSLGRGEDTQYF; DNA: TGTGCCAGCAGCTTGGGTCGGGGCGAGGATACGCAGTATTTT
V: TRBV29-1; J: TRBJ1-1; size: few; D: .; CDR3: CSVEDYGWGPEAFF; DNA: TGCAGCGTTGAAGATTACGGCTGGGGGCCTGAAGCTTTCTTT
V: TRBV7-2; J: TRBJ2-3; size: many; D: TRBD2; CDR3: CASSLGLAGTRTDTQYF; DNA: TGTGCCAGCAGCTTGGGTTTAGCGGGAACTCGCACAGATACGCAGTATTTT
V: TRBV6-1; J: TRBJ1-5; size: medium-sized; D: .; CDR3: CASSRPSGTLNSNQPQHF; DNA: TGTGCCAGCAGTCGGCCTTCCGGGACGTTGAATAGCAATCAGCCCCAGCATTTT
V: TRBV3-1; J: TRBJ1-4; size: .; D: TRBD1; CDR3: CASRQDRGSNEKLFF; DNA: TGTGCCAGCAGACAAGACAGGGGGAGTAATGAAAAACTGTTTTTT
V: TRBV5-4; J: TRBJ2-3; size: many; D: TRBD2; CDR3: CASSHGTSGGTDTQYF; DNA: TGTGCCAGCAGCCACGGGACTAGCGGGGGCACAGATACGCAGTATTTT
V: TRBV19; J: TRBJ2-3; size: .; D: TRBD2; CDR3: CASSGLADTDTQYF; DNA: TGTGCCAGCTCCGGACTAGCGGACACAGATACGCAGTATTTT
V: TRBV12-3/TRBV12-4; J: TRBJ2-7; size: many; D: TRBD1; CDR3: CASSSTGDRYEQYF; DNA: TGTGCCAGCAGCTCGACAGGGGATCGGTACGAGCAGTACTTC
V: TRBV2; J: TRBJ2-1; size: few; D: .; CDR3: CASSMQGTYNEQFF; DNA: TGTGCCAGCAGTATGCAGGGGACCTACAATGAGCAGTTCTTC
V: TRBV5-1; J: TRBJ2-1; size: .; D: TRBD1; CDR3: CASGLGGTGVYNEQFF; DNA: TGCGCCAGCGGCTTGGGTGGGACAGGAGTGTACAATGAGCAGTTCTTC
V: TRBV7-2; J: TRBJ2-7; size: many; D: .; CDR3: CASSLKAAGHPGQYF; DNA: TGTGCCAGCAGCTTAAAGGCGGCGGGGCACCCCGGACAGTACTTC
V: TRBV7-2; J: TRBJ1-1; size: many; D: .; CDR3: CASSTRTAEAFF; DNA: TGTGCCAGCAGCACACGGACAGCCGAAGCTTTCTTT
V: TRBV12-3/TRBV12-4; J: TRBJ1-5; size: few; D: .; CDR3: CASSRGNQPQHF; DNA: TGTGCCAGCAGTCGGGGAAATCAGCCCCAGCATTTT
V: TRBV3-1; J: TRBJ1-3; size: .; D: .; CDR3: CASSQTGNTIYF; DNA: TGTGCCAGCAGCCAAACGGGAAACACCATATATTTT
V: TRBV2; J: TRBJ2-7; size: few; D: .; CDR3: CACQDISYEQYF; DNA: TGTGCTTGTCAGGACATATCCTACGAGCAGTACTTC
V: TRBV20-1; J: TRBJ2-1; size: many; D: .; CDR3: CSATKLAFEQFF; DNA: TGCAGTGCTACCAAACTAGCTTTCGAGCAGTTCTTC
V: TRBV7-2; J: TRBJ1-5; size: many; D: TRBD1; CDR3: CASSRQGDQPQHF; DNA: TGTGCCAGCAGCCGACAGGGGGATCAGCCCCAGCATTTT
V: TRBV5-1; J: TRBJ2-5; size: many; D: .; CDR3: CASSLGSGYQETQYF; DNA: TGCGCCAGCAGCTTGGGAAGCGGATACCAAGAGACCCAGTACTTC
V: TRBV28; J: TRBJ2-7; size: few; D: TRBD1; CDR3: CASSSPSNRGVGEQYF; DNA: TGTGCCAGCAGTTCCCCTTCGAACAGGGGAGTCGGTGAGCAGTACTTC
V: TRBV19; J: TRBJ1-6; size: many; D: .; CDR3: CASSIEDSNNSPLHF; DNA: TGTGCCAGTAGTATAGAGGACAGCAATAATTCACCCCTCCACTTT
V: TRBV12-5; J: TRBJ2-7; size: few; D: .; CDR3: CASGSTQGSYEQYF; DNA: TGTGCTAGTGGTTCCACCCAGGGTTCCTACGAGCAGTACTTC
V: TRBV28; J: TRBJ1-5; size: many; D: .; CDR3: CASSPQGRGVYSNQPQHF; DNA: TGTGCCAGCAGCCCGCAGGGGAGGGGAGTTTATAGCAATCAGCCCCAGCATTTT